This section outlines one TCR beta chain sequence together with its context. Its antigen target is currently unknown. Base-call qualities are not available, and no considerably larger clone is one nucleotide away. This sample was included in a study of lymphopenia after photon versus proton radiotherapy (dated by TCRdb to between 2018 and 2021). Some background on the complete study: The immunological effects of photon versus proton radiation therapy were compared in patients with gastrointestinal tumors who developed high-grade lymphopenia. The cohort included 20 patients with gastrointestinal tumors who developed lymphopenia after receiving either photon or proton therapy. The goal of the study was to characterize the differences between the two radiation modalities in how they affect the immune system.

The germline V gene provides CDR1 MDHEN and CDR2 SYDVKM. The junction shows trimming of 4 bases on V and 7 bases on J, plus 14 bases between the germline ends. The CDR3 sequence holds 14 residues, the cysteine and phenylalanine included. The DNA shown is the 42-base CDR3, in frame from base 1. Libraries were prepared through the immunoSEQ multiplex PCR assay. T cell repertoires were profiled with deep sequencing of rearranged TCR beta loci together with multiparametric flow cytometry. TCRdb re-hosts the immuneACCESS table, in-frame sequences only. Its copies lack some clones; in the studies checked, an unresolved V gene accounts for under half of them, and the cause for the rest is not known. Counted in this sample were 45,000 to 65,000 clones; more than 90% of them appeared once. Approximately 18% of the sample comes from the top ten. Broader findings and caveats from the paper: The survival association was assessed only in patients who died, and the authors presented better survival with proton therapy as a possibility rather than a demonstrated result. After the lymphocyte count nadir, repertoires from photon-treated patients showed oligoclonal expansion, particularly of CD8+ Temra cells, and this expansion drove the decline in diversity. Among patients across the cohort who died, overall survival time showed an inverse correlation with a larger post-nadir drop in TCR diversity. Relative stability during treatment was observed in proton-treated patients, whereas loss of naive T cells and TCR diversity and gain of effector/memory populations were observed in photon-treated patients.

The specimen comprised peripheral blood, sampled from a patient treated with photon-based radiotherapy. The clonotype comes from a woman in her forties with cholangiocarcinoma. The chain is made from TRBV28 and TRBJ1-5; the D gene is not confidently resolved. Here is the DNA: TGTGCCAGCAGTTCTCCTCTGGTCCTGCAGCCCCAGCATTTT. Its translation reads: CASSSPLVLQPQHF.